The 18 T cell receptor beta chains presented below share a single source sample, sequenced in a study of shared clonotypes between healthy human individuals. Profiled with immunoSEQ multiplex PCR; TCRdb holds only in-frame clones, not every one. The sample comprises about 460,000 clones, approximately 80% of which are singletons, and more than 10% rests with the top ten. Sequencing was done on a sample of PBMCs. These receptors were obtained from a middle-aged woman in good health. Some clones in this sample may be carry-over from other donors' samples.

The chain is built from TRBV11-2 and TRBJ2-7; tentatively, D is TRBD2 (6 bases). The ends were cut back, 1 base at V and 3 bases at J, with 10 bases in the middle. The CDR3 is 14 residues long. The germline CDR1 and CDR2 sequences are SGHAT and FQNNGV. CDR3 in DNA: TGTGCCAGCAGCTTAGGAGGACTACTCTACGAGCAGTACTTC. It specifies CASSLGGLLYEQYF.

This clone was detected many times. The chain joins TRBV11-3 to TRBJ2-1; D is undetermined. This CDR3 comprises 15 residues. The germline gives CDR1 SGHNT, CDR2 YENEEA. V was cut by 1 base and J by 2 bases, with 9 bases left in between. CDR3 protein: CASSLVPEAYNEQFF. CDR3 nucleotide sequence: TGTGCCAGCAGCTTAGTTCCAGAGGCCTACAATGAGCAGTTCTTC.

The count of this clone is one. The V gene is TRBV28, the J gene TRBJ2-3, with D possibly TRBD2 on 5 matching bases. Trimming cost V 5 bases and J 0 bases, with 9 bases left between them. The CDR3 totals 14 residues. Germline V lookup: CDR1 MDHEN, CDR2 SYDVKM. CDR3 nucleotides: TGTGCCAGCAGTGTCCCGGGGAGCACAGATACGCAGTATTTT. It encodes CASSVPGSTDTQYF.

This rearrangement joins TRBV27 to TRBJ1-1; perhaps TRBD1 as D (6 bases). V was shortened by 0 bases and J by 8 bases, with 16 bases between the two germline ends. CDR3 length: 15 amino acids. CDR1 MNHEY and CDR2 SMNVEV come from the germline V gene (reference sequence). The CDR3 sequence: CASSLSAGAAGEAFF. DNA for the CDR3: TGTGCCAGCAGTTTATCAGCGGGGGCAGCCGGGGAAGCTTTCTTT.

The genes are TRBV28 and TRBJ2-7, with TRBD1 as a possible D gene (6 bases). Trimming removed 5 bases from V and 3 bases from J, with 11 bases in between. Germline CDR1 MDHEN, CDR2 SYDVKM. The CDR3 is made up of 13 amino acids. CDR3 DNA sequence: TGTGCCAGCAGTACAGGGTTAGGCTACGAGCAGTACTTC. Its protein is CASSTGLGYEQYF.

This clone was seen a few times. The chain couples TRBV4-2 to TRBJ1-2; a possible D gene is TRBD1 (5 bases). Germline lookup yields CDR1 LGHNA and CDR2 YNFKEQ. This CDR3 has 15 residues. Trimming shortened V by 1 base and J by 1 base, and 10 bases separated the two germline ends. The CDR3 DNA reads as TGTGCCAGCAGCCAAGTAGGGGCTAATAACTATGGCTACACCTTC. Its translation: CASSQVGANNYGYTF.

A note on this clone: One end of the junction varies from germline; a read error may be responsible. This sequence joins TRBV5-5 and TRBJ2-3; 8 nucleotides agree with TRBD2. The germline gives CDR1 SGHKS, CDR2 YYEKEE (reference sequence). The CDR3 covers 15 residues. The DNA of the CDR3 is TGTGCCAGCACCTTGAGCGGGAGAGTCACAGATACGCAGTATTTT. Its translation is CASTLSGRVTDTQYF.

The chain links TRBV19 to TRBJ2-5; 9 bases fit TRBD2. The CDR3 covers 15 residues. Per germline, CDR1 LNHDA and CDR2 SQIVND (reference sequence). Unmatched junction bases numbered 8, after V lost 4 bases and J lost 5 bases. The DNA for the CDR3 is TGTGCCAGTAGTAGGTCTAGCGGGGCTCAGGAGACCCAGTACTTC. It specifies CASSRSSGAQETQYF.

A few counts support this clone. The CDR3 nucleotides read TGTGCCAGCACAAATAGGGACTCCCTGCAGTTCTTC. Protein sequence: CASTNRDSLQFF. The chain is built from TRBV2 and TRBJ2-1; possibly TRBD2 for D (6 bases). Per germline, CDR1 SNHLY and CDR2 FYNNEI. V gave up 7 bases and J gave up 12 bases, with 16 bases separating them. CDR3 length equals 12 residues.

The V gene is TRBV30, the J gene TRBJ2-1; D not certain. The V end was cut by 1 base, the J end by 3 bases, with 10 bases between. The CDR3 is 14 residues long. From germline, CDR1 is GTSNPN and CDR2 SVGIG (reference sequence). This CDR3 is CAWSEGFNYNEQFF. The CDR3 coding sequence is TGTGCCTGGAGTGAAGGGTTTAACTACAATGAGCAGTTCTTC.

This rearrangement joins TRBV28 to TRBJ2-7; 7 bases fit TRBD1. The ends lost 7 bases at V and 3 bases at J; junction bases unmatched: 15. The CDR3 spans 16 residues. Germline-derived CDR1 and CDR2 are MDHEN and SYDVKM. DNA of the CDR3: TGTGCCAGCACCGATTCGACAGACAGGGTTGGCTACGAGCAGTACTTC. It specifies CASTDSTDRVGYEQYF.

The chain combines TRBV29-1 with TRBJ2-5, with 9 bases fitting TRBD2. The V gene end was trimmed by 1 base and the J gene end by 3 bases; junction bases not matched to a gene: 12. The CDR3 runs 17 residues. CDR1 SQVTM and CDR2 ANQGSEA come from the germline V gene. The CDR3 region is CSVEAFAGGSSEETQYF. As DNA, the CDR3 is TGCAGCGTTGAAGCCTTTGCGGGAGGGAGCTCTGAAGAGACCCAGTACTTC. Variable domain in full (rest from reference TRBV29-1 and TRBJ2-5): SAVISQKPSRDICQRGTSLTIQCQVDSQVTMMFWYRQQPGQSLTLIATANQGSEATYESGFVIDKFPISRPNLTFSTLTVSNMSPEDSSIYLCSVEAFAGGSSEETQYFGPGTRLLVL.

This sequence joins TRBV5-1 and TRBJ2-7, with D perhaps TRBD1 or TRBD2 (5 bases each). The CDR3 length is 14 residues. CDR1 is SGHRS, CDR2 YFSETQ, per germline. V was cut by 4 bases and J by 6 bases, with 17 bases left in between. CDR3 in DNA: TGCGCCAGCAGCCGGGACGTAGGTCGGGTCGAGCAGTACTTC. Its translation is CASSRDVGRVEQYF.

The rearrangement links TRBV5-1 to TRBJ2-5, with TRBD2 identical over 7 bases. This CDR3 is 13 amino acids long. After removal of 0 bases from V and 11 bases from J, the junction contained 7 bases not matched to a gene. The germline gives CDR1 SGHRS, CDR2 YFSETQ. The CDR3 sequence is CASSLVGEGEQYF. In DNA form, the CDR3 reads TGCGCCAGCAGCTTGGTAGGGGAGGGAGAGCAGTACTTC.

The chain couples TRBV7-9 to TRBJ2-7; 7 nucleotides line up with TRBD2. Germline CDR1 is SEHNR and CDR2 is FQNEAQ (reference sequence). After removal of 4 bases from V and 9 bases from J, the junction contained 18 bases not matched to a gene. The CDR3 has 16 amino acids. The CDR3 coding sequence is TGTGCCAGCAGCTCCCTCGCCGGGACTAACGGTCGTCTGCAGTACTTC. Translating gives CASSSLAGTNGRLQYF.

This chain joins TRBV9 and TRBJ2-7; 10 bases are a match to TRBD2. The CDR3 is 16 residues long. Losses at the gene ends were 4 bases for V and 2 bases for J; bases not matched to a gene: 9. Per the germline V gene, CDR1 is SGDLS and CDR2 is YYNGEE. CDR3 nucleotide sequence: TGTGCCAGCAGCCCATTCGGAGCGGGGGGGACCTACGAGCAGTACTTC. Protein sequence: CASSPFGAGGTYEQYF.

A single count supports this clone. The chain has TRBV5-6 and TRBJ2-1; no firm D call. Germline V gene data show CDR1 as SGHDT and CDR2 as YYEEEE. V lost 4 bases and J lost 8, with 13 bases in between. The CDR3 length is 13 residues. CDR3 residues: CASSPVGSDEQFF. The CDR3 nucleotides are TGTGCCAGCAGCCCGGTGGGTTCCGATGAGCAGTTCTTC.

Worth noting for this clone: One base separates it from a far larger clone, so it is likely a read error. The chain employs TRBV7-2 and TRBJ2-5; D is perhaps TRBD1 or TRBD2 (6 bases each). The CDR3 has 15 amino acids. CDR1 and CDR2 (germline): SGHTA, FQGNSA. Trimming left V 1 base short and J 2 bases short, with 11 bases between. The CDR3 is CASSLGGAGQETQYF. In DNA, the CDR3 is TGTGCCAGCAGCTTAGGGGGGGCAGGGCAAGAGACCCAGTACTTC.